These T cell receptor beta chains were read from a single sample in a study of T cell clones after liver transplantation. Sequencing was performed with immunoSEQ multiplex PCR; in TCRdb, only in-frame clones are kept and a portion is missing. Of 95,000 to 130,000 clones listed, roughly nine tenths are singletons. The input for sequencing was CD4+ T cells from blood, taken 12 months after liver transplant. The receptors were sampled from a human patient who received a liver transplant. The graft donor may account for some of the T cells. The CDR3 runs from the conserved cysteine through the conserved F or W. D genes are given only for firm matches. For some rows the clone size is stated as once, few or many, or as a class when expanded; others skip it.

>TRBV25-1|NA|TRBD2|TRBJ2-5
TGTGCCAGCAGTGCCCCAAGCGGGACTAGCGGGGGGACCCAGTACTTC
CASSAPSGTSGGTQYF
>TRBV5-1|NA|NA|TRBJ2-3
TGCGCCAGCAGCCCTGGGCTAGAGGGATACACAGATACGCAGTATTTT
CASSPGLEGYTDTQYF
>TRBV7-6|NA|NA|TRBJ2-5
TGTGCCAGCAGCAGAGACGTGGGAGTGGAGACCCAGTACTTC
CASSRDVGVETQYF
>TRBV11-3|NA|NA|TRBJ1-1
TGTGCCAGCAGCTTCGGAGGACTGAACACTGAAGCTTTCTTT
CASSFGGLNTEAFF
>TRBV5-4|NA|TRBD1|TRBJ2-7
TGTGCCAGCAGCTCGATGGACAGGGGGCCCTCCTACGAGCAGTACTTC
CASSSMDRGPSYEQYF
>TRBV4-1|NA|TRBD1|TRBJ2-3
TGCGCCAGCAGCCAAGAGGACAGGGGAGATACGCAGTATTTT
CASSQEDRGDTQYF
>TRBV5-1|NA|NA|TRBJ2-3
TGCGCCAGCAGCTTCTTCGGACGGCCGGCTAGCACAGATACGCAGTATTTT
CASSFFGRPASTDTQYF
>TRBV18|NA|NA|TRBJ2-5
TGTGCCAGCTCACCACTGCAGGGGGGAGAGACCCAGTACTTC
CASSPLQGGETQYF
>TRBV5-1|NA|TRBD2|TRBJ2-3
TGCGCCAGCAGCTTGGGGACTAGCGGTCTCCTGGATACGCAGTATTTT
CASSLGTSGLLDTQYF
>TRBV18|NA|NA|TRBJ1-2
TGTGCCAGCTCACCCCCCGCAGGGTGGGTCTATGGCTACACCTTC
CASSPPAGWVYGYTF
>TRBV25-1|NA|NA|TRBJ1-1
TGTGCCAGCTCCAACGGGTTTACTGAAGCTTTCTTT
CASSNGFTEAFF
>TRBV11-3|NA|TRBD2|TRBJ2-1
TGTGCCAGCAGCCTGACTAGCGCCAATGAGCAGTTCTTC
CASSLTSANEQFF
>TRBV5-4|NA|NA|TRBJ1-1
TGTGCCAGCAGCTTGGGTACTGAAGCTTTCTTT
CASSLGTEAFF
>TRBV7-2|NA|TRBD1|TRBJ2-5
TGTGCCAGCAGCCCCGGGACAGCTAACCTTGGGGAGACCCAGTACTTC
CASSPGTANLGETQYF
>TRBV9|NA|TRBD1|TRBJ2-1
TGTGCCAGCAGCCCCCGGACAGGGGGGTACAATGAGCAGTTCTTC
CASSPRTGGYNEQFF
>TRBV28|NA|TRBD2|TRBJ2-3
TGTGCCAGCAGTGAGACTAGCGCAAGAGGTGCAGATACGCAGTATTTT
CASSETSARGADTQYF
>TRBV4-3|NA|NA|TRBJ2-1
TGCGCCAGCAGCCAAGAACCCTTTACCGTCCCCGGGGAGCAGTTCTTC
CASSQEPFTVPGEQFF
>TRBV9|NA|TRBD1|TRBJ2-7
TGTGCCAGCAGCGCAACAGGGACAGGTAGCTACGAGCAGTACTTC
CASSATGTGSYEQYF
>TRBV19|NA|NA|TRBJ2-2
TGTGCCAGTAGTATAGATCAAGGGACGGGCACCGGGGAGCTGTTTTTT
CASSIDQGTGTGELFF
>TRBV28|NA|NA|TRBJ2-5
TGTGCCAGCAGTTTTCCGGAGTCGGGGCGGGGGACCCAGTACTTC
CASSFPESGRGTQYF
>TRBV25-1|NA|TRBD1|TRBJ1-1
TGTGCCAGCAGTGAAACAGGGGTGGCAGAAGCTTTCTTT
CASSETGVAEAFF
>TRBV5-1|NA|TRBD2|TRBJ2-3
TGCGCCAGCAGCTTGGAGGGACTAGGTTTGACAGATACGCAGTATTTT
CASSLEGLGLTDTQYF
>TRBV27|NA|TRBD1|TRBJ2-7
TGTGCCAGCAGTTTATCGGGACAGGGGTCCCACGAGCAGTACTTC
CASSLSGQGSHEQYF
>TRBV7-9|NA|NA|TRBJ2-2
TGTGCCAGCAGCTTAGTAGGGATCGGCACCGGGGAGCTGTTTTTT
CASSLVGIGTGELFF
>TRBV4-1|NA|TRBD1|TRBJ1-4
TGCGCCAGCAGCCAAAGTCTAGGGACAGATAATGAAAAACTGTTTTTT
CASSQSLGTDNEKLFF
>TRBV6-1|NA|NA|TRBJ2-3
TGTGCCAGCACCGAAGGGGGACATACCACAGATACGCAGTATTTT
CASTEGGHTTDTQYF
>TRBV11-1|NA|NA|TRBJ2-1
TGTGCCAGCAGCGACCTCGGGAGCACATACAATGAGCAGTTCTTC
CASSDLGSTYNEQFF
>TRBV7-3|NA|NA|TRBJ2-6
TGTGCCAGCAGCTTATTCGGAGGAACCGGGGCCAACGTCCTGACTTTC
CASSLFGGTGANVLTF
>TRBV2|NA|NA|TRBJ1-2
TGTGCCAGCAGTGGTAACAGCCAATATGGCTACACCTTC
CASSGNSQYGYTF
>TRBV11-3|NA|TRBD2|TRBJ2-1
TGTGCCAGCAGCTTATTTCTAGCGGGGGCCGGGAATGAGCAGTTCTTC
CASSLFLAGAGNEQFF
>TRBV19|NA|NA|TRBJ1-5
TGTGCCAGTAGTCCTACCCTGGGACCGCATCAGCCCCAGCATTTT
CASSPTLGPHQPQHF
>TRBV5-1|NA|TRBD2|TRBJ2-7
TGCGCCAGCAGCTTGGGACTAGCGGGAGCCTACGAGCAGTACTTC
CASSLGLAGAYEQYF
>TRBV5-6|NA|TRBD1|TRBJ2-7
TGTGCCAGCAGTTATTGGGTCCCATCTGGACAGGTTACCTACGAGCAGTACTTC
CASSYWVPSGQVTYEQYF
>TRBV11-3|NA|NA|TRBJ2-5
TGTGCCAGCAGCTTAGGGAGCGAGGAGACCCAGTACTTC
CASSLGSEETQYF
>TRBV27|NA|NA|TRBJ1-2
TGTGCCAGCAGTTTTCGGGGACAACGTCCCGCCTACACCTTC
CASSFRGQRPAYTF
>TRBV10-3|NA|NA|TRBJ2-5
TGTGCCATCAGTGAGACCGGGAACCAAGAGACCCAGTACTTC
CAISETGNQETQYF
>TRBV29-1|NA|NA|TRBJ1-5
TGCAGCGTTCGGAGTAGGGGTCAGCCCCAGCATTTT
CSVRSRGQPQHF
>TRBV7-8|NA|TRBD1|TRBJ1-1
TGTGCCAGCAGCACACACAGGGGGCTAAGCACTGAAGCTTTCTTT
CASSTHRGLSTEAFF
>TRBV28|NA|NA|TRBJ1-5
TGTGCCAGCAGTTTAGTTGGGCCGGCGAATCAGCCCCAGCATTTT
CASSLVGPANQPQHF
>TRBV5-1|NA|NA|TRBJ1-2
TGCGCCAGCAGCGTCACCGGGACGGCCTATGGCTACACCTTC
CASSVTGTAYGYTF
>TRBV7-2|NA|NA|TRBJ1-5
TGTGCCAGCAGCCCTCGGTCGGGGGTTCAGCCCCAGCATTTT
CASSPRSGVQPQHF
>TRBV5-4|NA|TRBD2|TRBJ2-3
TGTGCCAGCAGCGGGGGGACTAGCGGGAGCTCAGATACGCAGTATTTT
CASSGGTSGSSDTQYF
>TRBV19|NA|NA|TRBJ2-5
TGTGCCAGTAGTGATCTTGGGGGCCCGGAGGCCCAGTACTTC
CASSDLGGPEAQYF
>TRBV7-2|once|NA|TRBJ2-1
TGTGCCAGCAGCTTCGTACATTATGAGCAGTTCTTC
CASSFVHYEQFF
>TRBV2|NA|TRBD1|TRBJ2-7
TGTGCCAGCAGTGAATGGGGGACAGGGGTCGGCGAGCAGTACTTC
CASSEWGTGVGEQYF
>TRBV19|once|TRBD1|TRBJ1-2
TGTGCCAGTAGTATTGTGACAGGGGGCCACTATGGCTACACCTTC
CASSIVTGGHYGYTF
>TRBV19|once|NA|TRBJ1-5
TGTGCCAGTAGTTTGGGAGTGGGTCAGCCCCAGCATTTT
CASSLGVGQPQHF
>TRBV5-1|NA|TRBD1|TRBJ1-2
TGCGCCAGCAGCTCGGGACAGCCTTATGGCTACACCTTC
CASSSGQPYGYTF
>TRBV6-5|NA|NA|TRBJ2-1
TGTGCCAGCAGTTACTCGACTCAGGGGACCGAGCAGTTCTTC
CASSYSTQGTEQFF
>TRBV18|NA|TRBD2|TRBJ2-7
TGTGCCAGCTCTACTAGCGGGGGGGATACCTACGAGCAGTACTTC
CASSTSGGDTYEQYF
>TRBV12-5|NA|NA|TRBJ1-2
TGTGCTAGTGGTTTGGTATCGTTTCCGGGTGGCATAGATGGCTACACCTTC
CASGLVSFPGGIDGYTF
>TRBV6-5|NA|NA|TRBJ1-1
TGTGCCAGCAGTTACTCGACGGCACTGAACACTGAAGCTTTCTTT
CASSYSTALNTEAFF
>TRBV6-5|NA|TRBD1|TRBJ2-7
TGTGCCAGCAGTTACAGACAGGGGCCCTACGAGCAGTACTTC
CASSYRQGPYEQYF
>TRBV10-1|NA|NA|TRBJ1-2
TGCGCCAGCAGTGCCCCGGGGAGGGGTGCTAACTATGGCTACACCTTC
CASSAPGRGANYGYTF
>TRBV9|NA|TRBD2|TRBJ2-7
TGTGCCAGCAGCGTAGATCCTAGCGGGTCTAGGGAGCAGTACTTC
CASSVDPSGSREQYF
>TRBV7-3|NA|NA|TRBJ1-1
TGTGCCAGCAGCCCCCAAGTGAACACTGAAGCTTTCTTT
CASSPQVNTEAFF
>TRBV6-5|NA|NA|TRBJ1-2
TGTGCCAGCAGTCACCCCGACAGCCTCTATGGCTACACCTTC
CASSHPDSLYGYTF